Here is one TCR beta chain with its context. Germline and junction disagree at one end, which may indicate a read error. For the second PCR, which ran for roughly 6 to 12 cycles, a sample-barcoded 5' primer and a J-beta primer mix were used. Through a template-switch adaptor with 12 random nucleotides, each cDNA molecule received a tag. MiXCR, run by TCRdb on the 5' RACE reads, gives a single entry per CDR3 protein. The table has 710,000 or so distinct CDR3 sequences, around 32% seen once. These data are taken from a study of blood T cells in healthy people across ages. The CDR3 extends over 15 amino acids. Germline V lookup: CDR1 SGDLS, CDR2 YYNGEE.

This TCR was recovered from an elderly woman in good health. The genes are TRBV9 and TRBJ1-4; D is unresolved. Sample: blood. DNA for the CDR3: TGTGCCAGTAGCGGAGGTCTTGCAACTAATGAAAAACTGTTTTTT. It yields the protein CASSGGLATNEKLFF.